This T cell receptor beta chain emerged from a study of blood T cell repertoires in COVID-19 (dated by TCRdb to the early 2020s). Some background on the complete study: Collaborator samples came from the United States, Italy and Spain and covered acute and convalescent phases of COVID-19. Samples were obtained from the ongoing ImmuneRACE study (first 160 participants) and from over 1,000 subjects provided by 6 global collaborators. A freely available public database, intended as a resource for researchers studying the immune response to SARS-CoV-2, is where the repertoires were released. HLA class I and class II types, where available, came from metadata supplied by the sample provider rather than from assay-based typing. Deeply sampled blood TCRbeta repertoires from subjects exposed to, actively infected with, or recovered from COVID-19 were included in the dataset. The prospective study material was composed of cDNA or gDNA derived from T cells, B-cell-depleted T cells, or PBMCs. Nearly every sample came with metadata listing a de-identified subject ID, COVID-19 status, age in years and sex. The investigation overall reported the following: Clinical and demographic metadata were provided uncurated, with the amount varying by source and participant.

One collaborating source in Seattle enrolled patients during active infection and followed them longitudinally through the course of disease. The collaborating institutions used their own protocols to collect whole blood in K2EDTA tubes. For TCRbeta analysis, collaborators shipped samples as frozen whole blood, isolated PBMCs, or DNA extracted from either of those sample types. In its sample, this clone was seen once. Its antigen is not yet known. Base qualities are missing; no much larger clone stands one base away. The immunoSEQ Assay, a bias-controlled multiplex PCR, was used to amplify TCRbeta CDR3 regions from genomic DNA. From the authors' description of their analysis: Nucleated cell counts per sample were estimated from amplification of reference gene primers within the assay. To quantify the absolute abundance of each unique TCRbeta CDR3 rearrangement, sequence reads were collapsed and filtered. For each sample, productive Simpson clonality was calculated as the square root of Simpson's diversity index over productive rearrangements. Here the immuneACCESS table is served through TCRdb, limited to in-frame sequences with V and J called. Missing clones are a known gap in these copies; in checked studies unresolved V genes cover under half, and the rest lacks a known reason. Clone size and the V and J calls come from that table; the DNA yielded D and trimming. The sample includes under 300,000 clones, with 92% observed a single time. Approximately 0.8% of the sample comes from the top ten.

Trimming removed 3 bases from V and 10 bases from J, leaving 10 bases between the germline ends. The germline V gene gives CDR1 as SGHNT and CDR2 as YENEEA. From its cysteine to its phenylalanine, the CDR3 spans 13 amino acids. CDR3 DNA only is kept here, 39 bases in frame from base 1. Sequencing was done on a sample of peripheral blood. This chain joins TRBV11-3 to TRBJ1-6; the D gene cannot be named for sure. This TCR derives from a young man with COVID-19, enrolled during active disease. The CDR3 reads CASSFSGESPLHF. The sequence in DNA is TGTGCCAGCAGCTTCAGTGGTGAATCACCCCTCCACTTT.